This is a list of T cell receptor beta chains from one sample in a study of T cell changes during pregnancy in multiple sclerosis. The assay was immunoSEQ multiplex PCR, and TCRdb's table has in-frame clones only and misses some. The profile shows about 80,000 clones, around 92% of them singletons. Material: peripheral blood, obtained before pregnancy. The receptors derive from a female donor with multiple sclerosis, enrolled in a pregnancy study. The CDR3 runs from the conserved cysteine through the conserved F or W. D genes are given only for firm matches. The size of a clone is reported for some rows only, either as once, few or many, or as a class for expanded clones.

V gene	clone size	D gene	J gene	CDR3 DNA	CDR3 protein
TRBV27	.	.	TRBJ2-7	TGTGCCAGCAGTTTAAGAGGGTCCCACGAGCAGTACTTC	CASSLRGSHEQYF
TRBV29-1	.	TRBD1	TRBJ2-5	TGCAGCGTTGATCGGACAGGGGAGACCCAGTACTTC	CSVDRTGETQYF
TRBV27	.	TRBD1	TRBJ1-2	TGTGCCAGCAGCTTGGGAGGGGCAGGGGGCCATGGCTACACCTTC	CASSLGGAGGHGYTF
TRBV5-6	.	.	TRBJ1-5	TGTGCCAGCAGCTTGGGGGCCAGCCCGAATCAGCCCCAGCATTTT	CASSLGASPNQPQHF
TRBV11-2	.	TRBD1	TRBJ1-1	TGTGCCAGCAGCTTAGAAAGACAGGGCGCTGAAGCTTTCTTT	CASSLERQGAEAFF
TRBV5-1	.	TRBD1	TRBJ2-7	TGCGCCAGCAGCCTGGACAGGGCATACGAGCAGTACTTC	CASSLDRAYEQYF
TRBV19	once	TRBD1	TRBJ1-1	TGTGCCAGTACCAGACAGGGATCGGTTGAAGCTTTCTTT	CASTRQGSVEAFF
TRBV7-9	.	.	TRBJ1-2	TGTGCCAGCAGCTTAGTTCCCCACCACTTCTATGGCTACACCTTC	CASSLVPHHFYGYTF
TRBV19	.	TRBD2	TRBJ2-3	TGTGCCAGTAGTAGGACTAGCGGGGGGGCCGGGAGCACAGATACGCAGTATTTT	CASSRTSGGAGSTDTQYF
TRBV2	.	TRBD2	TRBJ2-7	TGTGCCAGCAGTGAAGTTACTAGCGGGGGGTGGTACGAGCAGTACTTC	CASSEVTSGGWYEQYF
TRBV5-1	.	.	TRBJ2-1	TGCGCCAGCAGCTTGGGGGGGGAGCCGGGGGATGAGCAGTTCTTC	CASSLGGEPGDEQFF
TRBV4-1	.	.	TRBJ2-5	TGCGCCAGCAGCCAAGAAGTGGGGGCCGGGGAGACCCAGTACTTC	CASSQEVGAGETQYF
TRBV2	.	TRBD2	TRBJ2-5	TGTGCCAGCAGTGAAACTAGCGGGGGTAGAGAGACCCAGTACTTC	CASSETSGGRETQYF
TRBV6-4	.	TRBD1	TRBJ2-7	TGTGCCAGCAGTGACTCCGGGACAGGGGGCTACGAGCAGTACTTC	CASSDSGTGGYEQYF
TRBV11-2	.	TRBD1	TRBJ2-6	TGTGCCAGCAGCTTAATGGCCGGGACAGGGGCCCCCGGGGCCAACGTCCTGACTTTC	CASSLMAGTGAPGANVLTF
TRBV5-6	.	TRBD1	TRBJ1-5	TGTGCCAGCAGCAGCTCCCGGGACAGGGGTACTCAGCCCCAGCATTTT	CASSSSRDRGTQPQHF
TRBV7-2	.	.	TRBJ1-2	TGTGCCAGCAGCTTAGCCGGACAGAACTATGGCTACACCTTC	CASSLAGQNYGYTF
TRBV9	.	TRBD1	TRBJ1-6	TGTGCCAGCAGCCCCGGACAGGGAAATTCACCCCTCCACTTT	CASSPGQGNSPLHF
TRBV10-3	.	TRBD1	TRBJ1-2	TGTGCCATCAGTGCCCGGGACAGCTATGGCTACACCTTC	CAISARDSYGYTF
TRBV5-4	.	.	TRBJ1-3	TGTGCCAGCAGCCCGGACAGACCCTCTGGAAACACCATATATTTT	CASSPDRPSGNTIYF
TRBV19	once	TRBD1	TRBJ2-7	TGTGCCAGTAGTATGGGACAGGACGAACTCGAGCAGTACTTC	CASSMGQDELEQYF
TRBV11-3	.	TRBD2	TRBJ2-1	TGTGCCAGCAGCGCGGGACTAGCGGGGGGCCGGTACAATGAGCAGTTCTTC	CASSAGLAGGRYNEQFF
TRBV14	.	TRBD1	TRBJ1-2	TGTGCCAGCAGCCATAGACAGGGGGTGAACTATGGCTACACCTTC	CASSHRQGVNYGYTF
TRBV6-6	.	.	TRBJ2-7	TGTGCCAGCAGTTCCCAAGACAGCCTCGTTACCGACGAGCAGTACTTC	CASSSQDSLVTDEQYF
TRBV6-5	.	.	TRBJ1-2	TGTGCCAGCAGTAACCCTCAGGGTCACTATGGCTACACCTTC	CASSNPQGHYGYTF
TRBV5-4	.	.	TRBJ1-2	TGTGCCAGCAGCCCCCTTACAGGCTACTATGGCTACACCTTC	CASSPLTGYYGYTF
TRBV18	once	.	TRBJ2-3	TGTGCCAGCTCACCTGAACAGGAGGGTCGGTATTTT	CASSPEQEGRYF
TRBV2	.	TRBD1	TRBJ1-4	TGTGCCAGCAACGGACAGGGACCGACGAAAAAACTGTTTTTT	CASNGQGPTKKLFF
TRBV5-1	.	.	TRBJ1-2	TGCGCCAGCAGCCCCCCAGGGTCATATGGCTACACCTTC	CASSPPGSYGYTF
TRBV13	once	TRBD1	TRBJ2-7	TGTGCCAGCAGCTTAACAGGGGGCGACGAGCAGTACTTC	CASSLTGGDEQYF
TRBV7-8	.	.	TRBJ2-7	TGTGCCAGCAGGGAGGGGGGGCCCGGGGGCCCCTCCTACGAGCAGTACTTC	CASREGGPGGPSYEQYF
TRBV5-8	.	.	TRBJ1-1	TGTGCCAGCAGCCTAGGGACACTTACCGAAGCTTTCTTT	CASSLGTLTEAFF
TRBV19	.	TRBD2	TRBJ2-1	TGTGCCAGTAGTATCCGACTAGCGGGGGGGCCGGGTGGCAATGAGCAGTTCTTC	CASSIRLAGGPGGNEQFF
TRBV19	.	TRBD1	TRBJ1-2	TGTGCCAGTAGGCGGAATGGACAGGGGGCAGGAGGCTACACCTTC	CASRRNGQGAGGYTF
TRBV5-6	.	.	TRBJ2-2	TGTGCCAGCAGTTCACTCACGGGGGCCGGGGAGCTGTTTTTT	CASSSLTGAGELFF
TRBV7-2	.	.	TRBJ2-1	TGTGCCAGCAGCTCCATAACGGTAGATAATGAGCAGTTCTTC	CASSSITVDNEQFF
TRBV7-6	.	TRBD1	TRBJ2-2	TGTGCCAGCAGCACAAGACAGGGGGTGAACACCGGGGAGCTGTTTTTT	CASSTRQGVNTGELFF
TRBV6-5	.	TRBD1	TRBJ1-2	TGTGCCAGCAGAATGGGACAGTACTATGGCTACACCTTC	CASRMGQYYGYTF
TRBV27	.	.	TRBJ1-2	TGTGCCAGCAGTTATTTGCCGGACAGTTATGGCTACACCTTC	CASSYLPDSYGYTF
TRBV5-1	.	TRBD2	TRBJ2-2	TGCGCCAGCAGCAGGGAGGGGCCGAACACCGGGGAGCTGTTTTTT	CASSREGPNTGELFF
TRBV14	few	TRBD1	TRBJ1-1	TGTGCCAGCAGCCAAGGGACAGGGGGCACTGAAGCTTTCTTT	CASSQGTGGTEAFF
TRBV4-1	.	.	TRBJ1-2	TGCGCCAGCAGCCAAGGCCCCGGGATCGTAGATAATGGCTACACCTTC	CASSQGPGIVDNGYTF
TRBV7-3	.	TRBD1	TRBJ2-1	TGTGCCAGCAGCTCCGACAGGGACAATGAGCAGTTCTTC	CASSSDRDNEQFF
TRBV19	.	.	TRBJ1-2	TGTGCCAGTAGTATAGTGGACTGGGCGTCTAACTATGGCTACACCTTC	CASSIVDWASNYGYTF
TRBV27	.	.	TRBJ1-5	TGTGCCAGCAATCCGGGACTAGGAAATCAGCCCCAGCATTTT	CASNPGLGNQPQHF
TRBV18	.	TRBD1	TRBJ1-2	TGTGCCAGCTCTCAAACAGGGGACTATGGCTACACCTTC	CASSQTGDYGYTF
TRBV11-3	.	TRBD2	TRBJ2-1	TGTGCCAGCAGCGCCGGGGTGGGGACTAGCGCCTACAATGAGCAGTTCTTC	CASSAGVGTSAYNEQFF
TRBV7-9	.	TRBD2	TRBJ2-3	TGTGCCAGCCCCTCGGGGACTGCTAGCGGGGGCCACACAGATACGCAGTATTTT	CASPSGTASGGHTDTQYF
TRBV27	.	.	TRBJ1-6	TGTGCCAGCAGTCCGGGGGGTAGGTCACCCCTCCACTTT	CASSPGGRSPLHF
TRBV29-1	.	TRBD1	TRBJ2-7	TGCAGCGTCCAGACAGGGGGCTACGAGCAGTACTTC	CSVQTGGYEQYF
TRBV7-6	.	.	TRBJ1-1	TGTGCCAGCAGCCATTACTCGAGTCAAGCTTTCTTT	CASSHYSSQAFF
TRBV30	once	TRBD1	TRBJ1-2	TGTGCCTGGAGGGAACCTGGACAGGGGGAATATGGCTACACCTTC	CAWREPGQGEYGYTF
TRBV18	.	TRBD1	TRBJ2-4	TGTGCCAGCTCGGCTCTCGGGACAGGGGCGCAAAACATTCAGTACTTC	CASSALGTGAQNIQYF
TRBV7-3	.	TRBD2	TRBJ2-3	TGTGCCAGCAGCTTAATCGGCGGGGGGGAAGATACGCAGTATTTT	CASSLIGGGEDTQYF
TRBV9	.	.	TRBJ2-7	TGTGCCAGCAGTCCCGGGTCCTCCTACGAGCAGTACTTC	CASSPGSSYEQYF